These T cell receptor beta chains were read from a single sample in a study of blood T cell repertoires in COVID-19. The protocol was immunoSEQ multiplex PCR, while the TCRdb copy is restricted to in-frame clones and leaves out a portion. The repertoire holds 130,000 to 150,000 clones, around 84% seen once, with roughly 34% in the top ten. Specimen: peripheral blood. The source is a human donor in a cohort sampled during active COVID-19. The CDR3 runs from the conserved cysteine through the conserved F or W. A D gene is named only where the DNA matches it firmly. Only some rows state a clone size, as once, few, many or a class for expanded clones.

J gene	clone size	D gene	V gene	CDR3 protein	CDR3 DNA
TRBJ2-7	NA	NA	TRBV7-2	CASSTQQGGGYEQYF	TGTGCCAGCAGCACCCAACAGGGAGGGGGCTACGAGCAGTACTTC
TRBJ1-2	NA	TRBD1	TRBV2	CASSVITGGYGYTF	TGTGCCAGCAGTGTCATCACAGGGGGCTATGGCTACACCTTC
TRBJ2-5	NA	NA	TRBV3-1/TRBV3-2	CASSPTGIRRTQYF	TGTGCCAGCAGCCCAACCGGGATTCGAAGGACCCAGTACTTC
TRBJ2-2	many	NA	TRBV28	CASSLLLEVAGELFF	TGTGCCAGCAGTTTATTGTTGGAGGTGGCCGGGGAGCTGTTTTTT
TRBJ1-2	few	NA	TRBV27	CASSLSAAGTAYGYTF	TGTGCCAGCAGTTTATCGGCCGCGGGGACGGCGTATGGCTACACCTTC
TRBJ2-7	NA	NA	TRBV7-9	CASSFRYEQYF	TGTGCCAGCAGCTTCAGGTACGAGCAGTACTTC
TRBJ2-1	NA	TRBD2	TRBV11-3	CASSAIAGGRNEQFF	TGTGCCAGCAGCGCTATAGCGGGGGGGCGTAATGAGCAGTTCTTC
TRBJ1-2	NA	TRBD1	TRBV7-2	CASSATGGGYGYTF	TGTGCCAGCAGCGCCACAGGGGGAGGCTATGGCTACACCTTC
TRBJ1-2	NA	NA	TRBV9	CASSVVSDSNYGYTF	TGTGCCAGCAGCGTAGTTTCGGACAGTAACTATGGCTACACCTTC
TRBJ1-1	NA	NA	TRBV9	CASSPLIGNTEAFF	TGTGCCAGCAGCCCACTTATCGGGAACACTGAAGCTTTCTTT
TRBJ2-3	NA	NA	TRBV6-2/TRBV6-3	CASSYGRATDTQYF	TGTGCCAGCAGTTACGGCAGGGCCACAGATACGCAGTATTTT
TRBJ2-5	NA	TRBD2	TRBV27	CASSLGRGGETQYF	TGTGCCAGCAGTTTAGGACGGGGGGGAGAGACCCAGTACTTC
TRBJ2-7	NA	NA	TRBV6-2/TRBV6-3	CASSPHPERYEQYF	TGTGCCAGCAGCCCCCACCCCGAGCGCTACGAGCAGTACTTC
TRBJ2-5	NA	NA	TRBV30	CAWAGDWGRETQYF	TGTGCCTGGGCAGGAGACTGGGGGCGTGAGACCCAGTACTTC
TRBJ1-4	once	NA	TRBV28	CASSAPPGTSNEKLFF	TGTGCCAGCAGTGCTCCCCCCGGGACAAGTAATGAAAAACTGTTTTTT
TRBJ1-6	NA	TRBD1	TRBV7-2	CASSQQGSVSPLHF	TGTGCCAGCAGCCAACAGGGGTCGGTTTCACCCCTCCACTTT
TRBJ2-1	NA	TRBD2	TRBV14	CASSHSGGGEGAYNEQFF	TGTGCCAGCAGCCATTCAGGTGGAGGGGAGGGTGCCTACAATGAGCAGTTCTTC
TRBJ1-6	NA	NA	TRBV19	CASSTAGGYGSPLHF	TGTGCCAGTAGTACAGCCGGGGGATACGGTTCACCCCTCCACTTT
TRBJ2-1	NA	NA	TRBV12-5	CASGPIGVGSYNEQFF	TGTGCTAGTGGTCCCATAGGGGTTGGGTCCTACAATGAGCAGTTCTTC
TRBJ1-5	NA	NA	TRBV19	CASSTTGGAQPQHF	TGTGCCAGTAGTACCACCGGGGGGGCTCAGCCCCAGCATTTT
TRBJ1-6	NA	NA	TRBV6-5	CASKVDSNSPLHF	TGTGCCAGCAAAGTGGACAGTAATTCACCCCTCCACTTT
TRBJ2-1	NA	TRBD1	TRBV4-1	CASSPQGAGNEQFF	TGCGCCAGCAGCCCCCAGGGGGCTGGGAATGAGCAGTTCTTC
TRBJ2-5	NA	NA	TRBV5-1	CASSLVAGMDETQYF	TGCGCCAGCAGCTTGGTAGCAGGGATGGATGAGACCCAGTACTTC
TRBJ1-3	once	NA	TRBV4-1	CASSHIQGKGNTIYF	TGCGCCAGCAGCCATATCCAGGGGAAGGGAAACACCATATATTTT
TRBJ2-1	NA	TRBD1	TRBV6-5	CASGTGARSYNEQFF	TGTGCCAGCGGAACAGGGGCGCGCTCCTACAATGAGCAGTTCTTC
TRBJ2-3	NA	NA	TRBV24-1	CATSTRDTQYF	TGTGCCACCAGTACTAGGGATACGCAGTATTTT
TRBJ2-6	once	NA	TRBV6-5	CASSYSGGSGANVLTF	TGTGCCAGCAGTTACTCAGGGGGTTCTGGGGCCAACGTCCTGACTTTC
TRBJ2-1	once	NA	TRBV30	CAWTSGNEQFF	TGTGCCTGGACCTCGGGGAATGAGCAGTTCTTC
TRBJ1-6	NA	NA	TRBV19	CASSLGHSNSPLHF	TGTGCCAGTAGTTTAGGACATTCTAATTCACCCCTCCACTTT
TRBJ1-4	NA	TRBD1	TRBV30	CAWSGDRTNEKLFF	TGTGCCTGGAGTGGGGACAGAACTAATGAAAAACTGTTTTTT
TRBJ1-1	NA	NA	TRBV5-8	CASSLAEVNAFF	TGTGCCAGCAGCTTGGCAGAGGTGAATGCTTTCTTT
TRBJ1-6	NA	NA	TRBV2	CAGRAAYNSPLHF	TGTGCAGGGAGGGCGGCTTATAATTCACCCCTCCACTTT
TRBJ1-6	few	NA	TRBV6-5	CASRQDPSPLHF	TGTGCCAGCAGACAGGACCCTTCACCCCTCCACTTT
TRBJ2-3	NA	TRBD2	TRBV9	CASSSSGGITDTQYF	TGTGCCAGCAGCTCCAGCGGGGGGATCACAGATACGCAGTATTTT
TRBJ1-5	NA	TRBD1	TRBV27	CASSSTGTGTYQPQHF	TGTGCCAGCAGTTCGACCGGGACAGGGACGTATCAGCCCCAGCATTTT
TRBJ2-7	once	TRBD1	TRBV7-6	CASSRASGDRGNEQYF	TGTGCCAGCAGCCGCGCTTCGGGTGACAGGGGCAACGAGCAGTACTTC
TRBJ2-7	NA	TRBD1	TRBV30	CAWSVGTGGSYEQYF	TGTGCCTGGAGCGTCGGGACAGGGGGTAGCTACGAGCAGTACTTC
TRBJ2-3	NA	TRBD2	TRBV10-3	CAIGLAGVMGTDTQYF	TGTGCCATCGGCTTAGCGGGGGTAATGGGCACAGATACGCAGTATTTT
TRBJ1-1	NA	TRBD1	TRBV6-2/TRBV6-3	CASSRDRGLPNTEAFF	TGTGCCAGCAGTCGGGACAGGGGGCTACCGAACACTGAAGCTTTCTTT
TRBJ2-7	NA	TRBD1	TRBV6-1	CASSGGGPGQGREQYF	TGTGCCAGCAGTGGGGGGGGGCCGGGACAGGGAAGGGAGCAGTACTTC
TRBJ2-1	once	TRBD1	TRBV28	CASNPQQGPYNEQFF	TGTGCCAGCAATCCTCAACAGGGGCCATACAATGAGCAGTTCTTC
TRBJ2-5	NA	TRBD2	TRBV28	CASSFPGTSGGAGETQYF	TGTGCCAGCAGTTTCCCCGGGACTAGCGGGGGGGCAGGAGAGACCCAGTACTTC
TRBJ2-1	NA	TRBD1	TRBV28	CASSSWTGNNEQFF	TGTGCCAGCAGTTCATGGACAGGGAACAATGAGCAGTTCTTC
TRBJ2-5	NA	TRBD2	TRBV24-1	CATSDGRLAGGQETQYF	TGTGCCACCAGTGATGGAAGACTAGCGGGGGGCCAAGAGACCCAGTACTTC
TRBJ1-2	NA	NA	TRBV7-2	CASTALLGGGYTF	TGTGCCAGCACAGCCTTGCTTGGAGGCGGCTACACCTTC
TRBJ1-4	NA	NA	TRBV19	CASSIPDSLQKLFF	TGTGCCAGTAGTATCCCGGACAGCCTGCAGAAACTGTTTTTT
TRBJ2-2	NA	NA	TRBV7-9	CASSLGSANTGELFF	TGTGCCAGCAGCTTAGGTTCAGCGAACACCGGGGAGCTGTTTTTT
TRBJ1-3	NA	NA	TRBV15	CATSSWGDPSSGNTIYF	TGTGCCACCAGCAGTTGGGGGGACCCTAGCTCTGGAAACACCATATATTTT